This TCR beta chain was identified during a study of blood T cell repertoires in COVID-19. Background on the study: The origin of the acute and convalescent COVID-19 samples was the United States, Italy and Spain.

The CDR3 is made up of 15 amino acids. Trimming cost V 3 bases and J 3 bases; bases outside gene matches: 7. Germline values: CDR1 KGHSH, CDR2 LQKENI. Per the original methods: Estimates of nucleated cell counts were drawn from the amplification of reference gene primers. Clones were sequenced by immunoSEQ multiplex PCR, and TCRdb holds only the in-frame ones, with some missing. D and trimming come from the DNA, and the V and J calls and clone size come from that table. The data show around 110,000 clones, with approximately 84% seen just once and around 7.5% held by the top ten. The chain employs TRBV18 and TRBJ2-7; 8 bases line up with TRBD1. The sample taken for sequencing was peripheral blood. This receptor was obtained from a man between 70 and 80 years old with active or convalescent COVID-19. CDR3 sequence (DNA): TGTGCCAGCTCACCTTTGGGGACAGGAAACTACGAGCAGTACTTC. Protein: CASSPLGTGNYEQYF.